Below, 8 T cell receptor beta chains from the same sample are listed, as sequenced in a study of T cells in Graves' hyperthyroidism and ophthalmopathy. What was amplified from RNA transcripts were TCR beta CDR3 regions. During a first-round RT-PCR of the TCR CDR3, the HTBI primer set was used. One entry per CDR3 protein, called by TCRdb with MiXCR from the multiplex PCR reads. The sample yields about 600,000 distinct CDR3 sequences, about a sixth seen once. The sample consisted of blood. Every receptor here comes from a woman in her thirties or forties with Graves' ophthalmopathy.

In this sample, this clonotype turned up many times. The rearrangement joins TRBV20-1 to TRBJ2-3, with 7 bases that match TRBD1. This CDR3 contains 14 residues. V lost 3 bases, J lost 2 bases, and 5 bases stayed unmatched. Per germline, CDR1 DFQATT and CDR2 SNEGSKA (reference sequence). The CDR3 region is CSARGRGITDTQYF. The DNA for the CDR3 is TGCAGTGCTAGGGGCAGGGGGATCACAGATACGCAGTATTTT.

In this sample, this clonotype turned up a few times. This sequence joins TRBV6-1 and TRBJ2-7, with 8 bases identical to TRBD1. This CDR3 has 15 residues. Germline CDR1 reads MNHNS; CDR2 reads SASEGT. The V gene end was trimmed by 6 bases and the J gene end by 4 bases; junction bases not matched to a gene: 11. CDR3 coding DNA: TGTGCCAGCAGCCCATACCAGGGGGCGAAGTACGAGCAGTACTTC. Protein sequence: CASSPYQGAKYEQYF.

This clonotype was found a few times. DNA of the CDR3: TGCGCCAGCAGCCAAGGAATGACTAGATTATACAATGAGCAGTTCTTC. It is translated as CASSQGMTRLYNEQFF. V usage is TRBV4-1 and J usage is TRBJ2-1, with D perhaps matching TRBD2 (6 bases). In germline, CDR1 is MGHRA, CDR2 YSYEKL. The ends were cut back, 1 base at V and 4 bases at J, with 14 bases in the middle. The CDR3 extends over 16 amino acids.

This clonotype has more than one count but fewer than ten. The V gene is TRBV12-3 or TRBV12-4, the J gene TRBJ1-5; D is ambiguous. There are 14 residues in the CDR3. V lost 4 bases and J lost 0, with 7 bases in between. The CDR3 nucleotides read TGTGCCAGCAGTTCCGGGGATAGCAATCAGCCCCAGCATTTT. This codes for CASSSGDSNQPQHF.

As for this clonotype: An end of the junction does not agree with germline; a read error may underlie this. The rearrangement uses TRBV6-2 or TRBV6-3 and TRBJ2-1, with 9 positions matching TRBD2. The germline CDR1 and CDR2 sequences are MNHEY and SVGEGT. The CDR3 covers 14 residues. Written as DNA, the CDR3 is TGTGCCAGCAGCCTAGCGGGGAGGTACAATGAGCTGTTCTTC. Its translation: CASSLAGRYNELFF.

This clonotype came up many times. The chain recombines TRBV3-1 with TRBJ2-1, with TRBD1 matching 11 bases. The CDR3 totals 16 residues. Germline trimming cut 2 bases from V and 6 bases from J; bases unmatched to any gene: 6. CDR1 LGHDT and CDR2 YNNKEL come from the germline V gene (reference sequence). CDR3 nucleotides: TGTGCCAGCAGCCAATTAGGACAGGGGGCGATCAATGAGCAGTTCTTC. Translation: CASSQLGQGAINEQFF.

This clonotype was seen many times. CDR3 region: CASRAGAANTEAFF. In nucleotides, the CDR3 is TGTGCCAGCAGGGCAGGGGCTGCGAACACTGAAGCTTTCTTT. The chain carries TRBV2 and TRBJ1-1, with D possibly being TRBD1 (6 bases). Germline V lookup: CDR1 SNHLY, CDR2 FYNNEI. The V gene lost 6 bases and the J gene lost 1 base, with 12 bases spanning the gap. There are 14 residues in the CDR3.

This clonotype has at least ten counts. V gene TRBV20-1 combines with J gene TRBJ2-3, with a possible D match to TRBD1 (5 bases). Germline CDR1 is DFQATT and CDR2 is SNEGSKA (reference sequence). The CDR3 loop spans 15 amino acids. Trimming took off 3 bases at V and 1 base at J, with 14 bases between the two ends. CDR3 in DNA: TGCAGTGCTAGTAATGCTGGGGCGGGCACAGATACGCAGTATTTT. Encoded protein: CSASNAGAGTDTQYF.